The following is a TCR beta chain sequence with its context. It lacks a known antigen. No qualities accompany the bases; no much larger clone lies one base away. TCRbeta CDR3 regions were amplified from genomic DNA by means of the immunoSEQ Assay, a bias-controlled multiplex PCR. As for how the authors treated the data: The number of nucleated cells in each sample was estimated by amplification of reference gene primers within the assay. To quantify the absolute abundance of each unique TCRbeta CDR3 rearrangement, sequence reads were collapsed and filtered. For each sample, productive Simpson clonality was calculated by taking the square root of Simpson's diversity index across productive rearrangements. TCRdb carries this immuneACCESS record with in-frame sequences only. Its versions omit some clonotypes, under half of them owing to an unresolved V gene in the studies checked, with the rest unexplained. V and J calls and clone size are given by that table; D and trimming were obtained from the DNA. In this sample the table shows around 110,000 clones, around 83% of which occur a single time. The ten largest clones take up 1.1% to 1.5% of the sample.

The collaborating institutions used their own protocols to collect whole blood in K2EDTA tubes. Collaborator samples were shipped for TCRbeta analysis as frozen whole blood, isolated PBMCs, or DNA extracted from either sample type. These data belong to a study of blood T cell repertoires in COVID-19 (dated by TCRdb to the early 2020s). Background for the entire study: The collaborator samples originated in the United States, Italy and Spain and spanned the acute and convalescent phases of COVID-19. Where HLA class I and class II types were available, the types were taken from metadata supplied by the sample provider, not from assay-based typing. Samples were obtained from the ongoing ImmuneRACE study (first 160 participants) and from 1,254 subjects provided by 6 global collaborators. The sample metadata nearly always contained a de-identified subject ID, COVID-19 status, age in years and sex. The repertoires were made available in a free public database intended to serve as a resource for research on the immune response to SARS-CoV-2. Deeply sampled blood TCRbeta repertoires from subjects exposed to, actively infected with, or recovered from COVID-19 were included in the dataset. The prospective study material was composed of cDNA or gDNA derived from T cells, B-cell-depleted T cells, or PBMCs.

Overall study outcomes, separate from this receptor: How much clinical and demographic metadata was included differed by source and by participant, and the metadata was provided uncurated.

The germline V gene gives CDR1 as ENHRY and CDR2 as SYGVKD. The CDR3 covers 13 residues, taking in both the cysteine and the phenylalanine. CDR3 DNA only is kept here, 39 bases in frame from base 1. V is reduced by 11 bases and J by 1 base, leaving a spacing of 12 bases between them. The receptor comes from a man between 40 and 49 years old with acute or convalescent COVID-19. The chain employs TRBV10-3 and TRBJ1-3; the D region possibly corresponds to TRBD1 (6 bases align). Sequencing input: peripheral blood. CDR3 loop: CAQKGESGNTIYF. The DNA sequence is TGTGCCCAGAAGGGGGAGTCTGGAAACACCATATATTTT.